Listed here are 21 T cell receptor beta chains from one sample, sequenced in a study of T cell responses to AZD1222 COVID-19 vaccine. TCRdb's copy holds only in-frame clones and misses some; the assay was immunoSEQ multiplex PCR. The sample includes 150,000 to 200,000 clones, over 85% of them seen just once. The sample consisted of peripheral blood, taken on day 0 of AZD1222 vaccination. The receptors originated from an adult in good health.

This chain uses TRBV19 with TRBJ1-2, with D unclear. The V and J ends lost 10 bases and 4 bases respectively, with 13 bases between them. The CDR3 is made up of 12 amino acids. CDR1 and CDR2 from the germline V gene are LNHDA and SQIVND (reference sequence). The CDR3, as DNA: TGTGCCATCCAGACTGGCAGCTATGGCTACACCTTC. Amino acids: CAIQTGSYGYTF.

The rearrangement links TRBV6-5 to TRBJ1-5; TRBD1 aligns across 11 bases. This CDR3 comprises 14 residues. CDR1 is MNHEY and CDR2 is SVGAGI in the germline V gene. With V trimmed by 8 bases and J by 6 bases, 6 bases remained unmatched. This CDR3 is CASAGTGGIQPQHF. The CDR3 coding sequence is TGTGCCAGCGCCGGGACAGGGGGGATTCAGCCCCAGCATTTT.

This clone was recorded once. For the CDR3, the DNA is TGTGCCAGCAGCTTGAAGCGGGGACCTCTCACAGATACGCAGTATTTT. Amino acids: CASSLKRGPLTDTQYF. V is TRBV5-4 and J is TRBJ2-3, with 7 bases that match TRBD2. Trimming took 1 base from V and 2 from J; bases not matched to a gene: 7. This CDR3 has 16 amino acids. Germline V gene data show CDR1 as SGHNT and CDR2 as YYREEE (reference sequence). Based on the CDR3 plus reference TRBV5-4 and TRBJ2-3, the full variable domain is ETGVTQSPTHLIKTRGQQVTLRCSSQSGHNTVSWYQQALGQGPQFIFQYYREEENGRGNFPPRFSGLQFPNYSSELNVNALELDDSALYLCASSLKRGPLTDTQYFGPGTRLTVL.

The genes are TRBV7-2 and TRBJ2-1, with 8 bases fitting TRBD2. V shed 3 bases and J 6 bases; nucleotides not matched to a gene: 7. The CDR3 sequence is 15 residues long. The V gene's germline CDR1 is SGHTA and CDR2 FQGNSA. The CDR3 reads CASSFRGGLINEQFF. The CDR3 DNA reads TGTGCCAGCAGCTTTCGGGGGGGCCTGATCAATGAGCAGTTCTTC. The whole variable domain, remainder taken from reference TRBV7-2 and TRBJ2-1, is GAGVSQSPSNKVTEKGKDVELRCDPISGHTALYWYRQSLGQGLEFLIYFQGNSAPDKSGLPSDRFSAERTGGSVSTLTIQRTQQEDSAVYLCASSFRGGLINEQFFGPGTRLTVL.

This sequence joins TRBV2 and TRBJ1-2, with 7 bases aligning to TRBD1. The CDR3 has 14 residues. From germline, CDR1 is SNHLY and CDR2 FYNNEI. V was pared by 1 base and J by 8 bases, with 7 bases of the junction left unmatched. The CDR3 here is CASSEGRGRRGYTF. The CDR3 DNA reads TGTGCCAGCAGTGAAGGGAGGGGGCGGAGGGGCTACACCTTC.

This chain uses TRBV3-1 (or the pseudogene TRBV3-2) with TRBJ2-5; tentatively, D is TRBD2 (5 bases). This CDR3 has 12 residues. The V end was cut by 7 bases, the J end by 4 bases, with 10 bases between. Germline V CDR1 and CDR2: LGHDT, YNNKEL (reference sequence). The CDR3 DNA reads as TGTGCCAGCACGTCCGGGGTAGAGACCCAGTACTTC. Its translation is CASTSGVETQYF.

This clone showed up just once. The rearrangement joins TRBV7-9 to TRBJ1-1; D is unresolved. The germline V gene encodes CDR1 SEHNR and CDR2 FQNEAQ (reference sequence). Trimming shortened V by 8 bases and J by 0 bases, and 16 bases separated the two germline ends. The CDR3 runs 15 residues. The CDR3 DNA reads as TGTGCCAGCGACCGACCGGGTTTCATGAACACTGAAGCTTTCTTT. It specifies CASDRPGFMNTEAFF.

The chain couples TRBV3-1 (or the pseudogene TRBV3-2) to TRBJ1-5, with D possibly TRBD1 on 5 matching bases. The ends were cut back, 1 base at V and 2 bases at J, with 18 bases in the middle. This CDR3 region has 18 residues. From germline, CDR1 is LGHDT and CDR2 YNNKEL (reference sequence). CDR3 region: CASSQVGYDGGGNQPQHF. The CDR3 region has the DNA TGTGCCAGCAGCCAAGTTGGTTACGACGGGGGAGGCAATCAGCCCCAGCATTTT.

V and J are TRBV5-5 and TRBJ2-1; TRBD2 aligns across 11 bases. Germline loops: CDR1 SGHKS, CDR2 YYEKEE (reference sequence). The CDR3 has 15 amino acids. V was pared by 6 bases and J by 4 bases, with 6 bases of the junction left unmatched. The chain's CDR3 is CASKLSGGAYNEQFF. CDR3 nucleotides: TGTGCCAGCAAACTTAGCGGGGGGGCTTACAATGAGCAGTTCTTC.

The J gene is TRBJ2-3, the V gene TRBV7-8; 7 nucleotides match TRBD2. After removal of 1 base from V and 0 bases from J, the junction contained 4 bases not matched to a gene. From germline, CDR1 is SGHVS and CDR2 FQNEAQ. CDR3 length equals 16 residues. The CDR3 DNA follows: TGTGCCAGCAGCTTAGAGGGGAGGGTTAGCACAGATACGCAGTATTTT. Residues: CASSLEGRVSTDTQYF.

The rearrangement links TRBV5-1 to TRBJ1-1, with no clear D. Germline CDR1 SGHRS, CDR2 YFSETQ. The V and J ends lost 1 base and 0 bases respectively, with 7 bases between them. The CDR3 contains 14 residues. CDR3 residues: CASSLHELNTEAFF. In DNA, the CDR3 is TGCGCCAGCAGCTTGCACGAACTGAACACTGAAGCTTTCTTT.

J is TRBJ1-6 and V is TRBV5-4; 9 bases are shared with TRBD1. The CDR3 contains 17 residues. Germline V gene data show CDR1 as SGHNT and CDR2 as YYREEE (reference sequence). V was clipped by 3 bases and J by 5 bases; unmatched bases: 9. CDR3 DNA sequence: TGTGCCAGCAGCTCGGGGGGACAGGGAAGGAATAATTCACCCCTCCACTTT. Protein sequence: CASSSGGQGRNNSPLHF.

This clone was counted a single time. The genes are TRBV5-1 and TRBJ1-2, with 7 nucleotides matching TRBD1. After removal of 4 bases from V and 2 bases from J, the junction contained 8 bases not matched to a gene. The CDR3 consists of 15 residues. Germline V gene lookup returns CDR1 SGHRS and CDR2 YFSETQ. CDR3: CASSLGTDQNYGYTF. CDR3 coding DNA: TGCGCCAGCAGCCTGGGGACAGATCAAAACTATGGCTACACCTTC. Combining the CDR3 with reference TRBV5-1 and TRBJ1-2 gives the whole variable domain KAGVTQTPRYLIKTRGQQVTLSCSPISGHRSVSWYQQTPGQGLQFLFEYFSETQRNKGNFPGRFSGRQFSNSRSEMNVSTLELGDSALYLCASSLGTDQNYGYTFGSGTRLTVV.

The chain carries TRBV18 and TRBJ1-2; D is ambiguous. The germline V gene encodes CDR1 KGHSH and CDR2 LQKENI. The CDR3 is 14 amino acids. Trimming pared 6 bases from V and 1 base from J, leaving 12 bases between. The CDR3 region is CASSLRTVNYGYTF. The CDR3 DNA is TGTGCCAGCTCCCTAAGGACGGTTAACTATGGCTACACCTTC.

The V and J genes are TRBV7-9 and TRBJ1-2; D is perhaps TRBD1 (5 bases). With 3 bases removed from V and 8 bases from J, the gap between germline ends came to 13 bases. Germline V lookup: CDR1 SEHNR, CDR2 FQNEAQ (reference sequence). This CDR3 region has 13 residues. The CDR3 is CASSFQGPLGYTF. CDR3 nucleotides: TGTGCCAGCAGCTTCCAGGGCCCGCTGGGCTACACCTTC.

This sequence joins TRBV5-4 and TRBJ1-2; no firm D call. The CDR3 length is 15 residues. V dropped 4 bases and J dropped 5 bases, with 18 bases sitting between them. Germline loops: CDR1 SGHNT, CDR2 YYREEE (reference sequence). The CDR3 spells CASSPQGHAPYGYTF. As DNA, the CDR3 is TGTGCCAGCAGCCCCCAAGGGCACGCGCCATATGGCTACACCTTC.

The gene calls are TRBV3-1 (or the pseudogene TRBV3-2) and TRBJ1-4, with D unclear. The CDR3 spans 15 residues. V was cut by 2 bases and J by 1 base, with 8 bases left in between. Germline lookup yields CDR1 LGHDT and CDR2 YNNKEL (reference sequence). Here the CDR3 DNA reads TGTGCCAGCAGCCAATCCCGAGGAACTAATGAAAAACTGTTTTTT. It codes for CASSQSRGTNEKLFF.

The V and J genes are TRBV9 and TRBJ1-1; TRBD1 is a possible D gene (6 bases). Germline loops: CDR1 SGDLS, CDR2 YYNGEE. V shed 3 bases and J shed 4 bases, with 16 bases lying between them. The length of the CDR3 is 15 residues. The CDR3 coding sequence is TGTGCCAGCAGCGGGGGAAGGGGGGGCGGCACTGAAGCTTTCTTT. It codes for CASSGGRGGGTEAFF.

The V gene is TRBV7-6, the J gene TRBJ1-5; tentatively, D is TRBD1 (5 bases). The CDR3 has 15 amino acids. The germline CDR1 and CDR2 sequences are SGHVS and FNYEAQ. Trimming cost V 1 base and J 3 bases, with 10 bases left between them. The CDR3: CASSLESGLNQPQHF. CDR3 nucleotides: TGTGCCAGCAGCTTAGAATCAGGGCTCAATCAGCCCCAGCATTTT.

The rearrangement joins TRBV6-1 to TRBJ2-3, with a possible D match to TRBD2 (5 bases). CDR3 size: 15 residues. CDR1 and CDR2 (germline): MNHNS, SASEGT. Trimming took off 2 bases at V and 0 bases at J, with 9 bases between the two ends. The CDR3 spells CASSESEGSTDTQYF. The DNA of the CDR3 is TGTGCCAGCAGTGAAAGTGAGGGTAGCACAGATACGCAGTATTTT.

V gene TRBV5-1 combines with J gene TRBJ1-3; D is unclear. CDR1 and CDR2 from the germline V gene are SGHRS and YFSETQ. The CDR3 is 15 amino acids. Trimming took 4 bases from V and 0 from J, leaving 11 bases between them. Here the CDR3 reads CASSPQTGSGNTIYF. The CDR3 nucleotides read TGCGCCAGCAGCCCCCAGACTGGCTCTGGAAACACCATATATTTT.